This T cell receptor (beta chain) stems from a study of graft-versus-host responses after intestinal transplantation. On the study more broadly: All of the recipients had induction that used anti-thymocyte globulin, then tacrolimus and steroids for two to three years.

Study results and limitations: Circulating GvH clone levels at their peak were associated with HvG declines (early post-transplant). Recipient marrow harbored GvH clones, some of which surfaced first in ileum or blood.

Processing released intraepithelial and lamina propria lymphocytes from the graft tissue. Only in-frame clones appear in the TCRdb table, and some are missing; sequencing was by immunoSEQ multiplex PCR. Of 35,000 to 40,000 clones in the sample, around 90% were seen once. This clone was picked up a small number of times. Its antigen is unknown. The CDR3 covers 15 residues. Germline-derived CDR1 and CDR2 are SGHAT and FQNNGV. After removal of 5 bases from V and 8 bases from J, the junction contained 10 bases not matched to a gene. The sequencing used ileum tissue, collected around seven months after intestinal transplant. This clonotype originated in a human patient who received an intestinal transplant, so some T cells may come from the graft donor. The rearrangement joins TRBV11-2 to TRBJ1-4, with 8 bases that match TRBD1. The CDR3: CASSERTGRDEKLFF. As DNA, the CDR3 is TGTGCCAGCAGCGAGAGGACAGGGAGAGACGAAAAACTGTTTTTT.